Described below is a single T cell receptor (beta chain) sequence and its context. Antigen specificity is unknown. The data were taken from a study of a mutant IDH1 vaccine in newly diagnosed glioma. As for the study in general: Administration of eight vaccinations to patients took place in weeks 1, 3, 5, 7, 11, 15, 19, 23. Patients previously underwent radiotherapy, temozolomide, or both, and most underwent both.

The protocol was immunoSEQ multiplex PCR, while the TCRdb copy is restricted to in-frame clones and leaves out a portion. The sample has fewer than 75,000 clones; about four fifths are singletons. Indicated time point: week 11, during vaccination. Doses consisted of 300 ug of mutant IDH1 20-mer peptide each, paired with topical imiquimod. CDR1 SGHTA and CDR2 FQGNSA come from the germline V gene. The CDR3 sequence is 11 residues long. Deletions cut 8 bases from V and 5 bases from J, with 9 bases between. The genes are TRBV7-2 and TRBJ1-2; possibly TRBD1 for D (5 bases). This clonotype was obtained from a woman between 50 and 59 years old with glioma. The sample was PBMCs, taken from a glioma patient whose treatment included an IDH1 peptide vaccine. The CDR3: CASPQGYGYTF. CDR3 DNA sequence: TGTGCCAGCCCCCAGGGATATGGCTACACCTTC.